The present T cell receptor beta chain was sequenced within a study of shared clonotypes between healthy human individuals. Study context: Per donor, three plates held CD4 naive cells, three held CD4 memory, two held CD8 naive and one held CD8 memory.

Findings and limits, study-wide: The study found lower generation probabilities in non-shared clonotypes than in those shared by all four donors.

On this clone: Antigen: not known.

V lost 2 bases and J lost 1, with 13 bases in between. The germline CDR1 and CDR2 sequences are SGHRS and YFSETQ. The CDR3 runs 16 residues. Generated by immunoSEQ multiplex PCR, the TCRdb table keeps only in-frame clones and is missing some. The sample has 730,000 or so clones, roughly 78% seen once; the top ten hold about 1.8%. Negatively enriched CD4+ T cells were divided by CD45RA into naive and memory. Sequenced input: memory CD4+ T cells sorted from blood. Subset noted: CD45RA-negative fraction. The sequence was obtained from a woman aged 25-40 years in good health. The rearrangement uses TRBV5-1 and TRBJ2-1, with D maybe TRBD2 (6 bases). CDR3 sequence reads: CASSFSGRSSYNEQFF. The CDR3 nucleotides read TGCGCCAGCAGCTTTAGTGGGAGGTCGTCCTACAATGAGCAGTTCTTC.